This T cell receptor beta chain was documented in a study of CD8+ T cells in alopecia areata. Trimming took 0 bases from V and 5 from J; bases not matched to a gene: 8. There are 18 residues in the CDR3. The germline V gene encodes CDR1 SGHDN and CDR2 FVKESK. RNA extraction was followed by reverse transcription into cDNA, which acted as the sequencing template. Data came from immunoSEQ multiplex PCR; TCRdb stores just in-frame clones and leaves some out. The table includes about 180,000 clones, 59% detected once. The receptor's source is a human donor with alopecia areata. Sequencing was performed on CD4+ T cells sorted from blood, taken at week 0. The rearrangement links TRBV14 to TRBJ2-1; 12 positions agree with TRBD2. CDR3 region: CASSQDRTSGVLNNEQFF. For the CDR3, the DNA is TGTGCCAGCAGCCAAGATCGGACTAGCGGGGTATTGAACAATGAGCAGTTCTTC.